These 31 T cell receptor beta chains came from one sample sequenced in a study of neurological immune-mediated disorders (dated by TCRdb to between 2019 and 2020). The library was produced with 5' RACE. Sequenced using an Illumina HiSeq 2500. TCRdb itself trimmed the public reads at Q25 with fastp, ran MiXCR and retained productive beta chains. Identical CDR3 proteins give one entry, which carries the most common genes and DNA. The sample table records roughly 88,000 distinct CDR3 sequences; 3% to 4% of these occur just once. Under 3.5% of the sample comes from the top ten. Specimen: PBMCs. These receptors originate from a woman between 50 and 59 years old with multiple sclerosis.

This clonotype was seen at least ten times. This chain links TRBV7-2 with TRBJ1-6; D possibly corresponds to TRBD1 (6 bases). The CDR3 is 12 amino acids. Deletions cut 5 bases from V and 11 bases from J, with 10 bases between. Germline CDR1 and CDR2: SGHTA and FQGNSA. CDR3 nucleotides: TGTGCCAGCAGCCAACAGGGTCCACCCCTCCACTTT. Encoded protein: CASSQQGPPLHF.

At least ten counts were recorded for this clonotype. J is TRBJ2-2 and V is TRBV10-3; 9 bases are shared with TRBD1. Germline V gene data show CDR1 as ENHRY and CDR2 as SYGVKD. CDR3 length equals 14 residues. With 6 bases clipped from V and 6 bases from J, the junction kept 5 bases outside the gene matches. The DNA of the CDR3 is TGTGCCATCAGGTTACAGGGGGCAGCCGGGGAGCTGTTTTTT. Its translation: CAIRLQGAAGELFF.

This clonotype was recorded many times. The chain couples TRBV7-2 to TRBJ2-1, with D perhaps matching TRBD1 (6 bases). The length of the CDR3 is 17 residues. The germline gives CDR1 SGHTA, CDR2 FQGNSA. V was clipped by 1 base and J by 3 bases, with 16 bases between them. CDR3: CASSLVGGTTYYNEQFF. In DNA form, the CDR3 reads TGTGCCAGCAGCTTAGTAGGGGGAACCACCTACTACAATGAGCAGTTCTTC.

This clonotype came up many times. CDR3 amino acids: CASSQSVAPGREQYF. DNA of the CDR3: TGTGCCAGCTCCCAAAGCGTAGCGCCCGGACGGGAGCAGTACTTC. The V and J genes are TRBV18 and TRBJ2-7; D may be TRBD2 (5 bases). V was cut by 6 bases and J by 7 bases, with 22 bases left in between. The CDR3 is 15 amino acids. From germline, CDR1 is KGHSH and CDR2 LQKENI.

This clonotype was seen at least ten times. The V and J genes are TRBV7-8 and TRBJ1-3, with D unresolved. Trimming removed 5 bases from V and 4 bases from J, with 21 bases in between. The CDR3 spans 17 residues. Germline V gene sequence: CDR1 SGHVS, CDR2 FQNEAQ. The CDR3 sequence is CASSRRRRAAGGNTIYF. CDR3 in DNA: TGTGCCAGCAGCAGACGCCGGAGGGCCGCTGGGGGAAACACCATATATTTT.

This clonotype was picked up a small number of times. The genes are TRBV7-2 and TRBJ2-7, with 7 bases identical to TRBD2. Trimming cost V 1 base and J 7 bases; bases outside gene matches: 4. Germline V gene sequence: CDR1 SGHTA, CDR2 FQGNSA. The CDR3 covers 13 residues. The CDR3 nucleotides are TGTGCCAGCAGCTTAGGGGCGGGGGATGAGCAGTACTTC. The encoded protein is CASSLGAGDEQYF.

At least ten counts were recorded for this clonotype. The chain recombines TRBV5-1 with TRBJ2-2, with 8 bases lining up with TRBD1. The CDR3 length is 14 residues. Germline V gene data show CDR1 as SGHRS and CDR2 as YFSETQ. The J segment lost 2 bases and the V segment lost 5 bases, leaving 2 bases of the junction unmatched. CDR3 bases: TGCGCCAGCAGGGACAGGGTAAACACCGGGGAGCTGTTTTTT. Translated: CASRDRVNTGELFF.

In its sample, this clonotype was seen many times. The chain couples TRBV12-3 or TRBV12-4 to TRBJ2-7, with unresolved D. The CDR3 is 12 amino acids. V lost 6 bases to trimming and J lost 3 bases, with 9 bases between them. The CDR3 region has the DNA TGTGCCAGCAGCCTTTGGAACTACGAGCAGTACTTC. It specifies CASSLWNYEQYF.

V and J are TRBV15 and TRBJ2-7; D is ambiguous. The CDR3 sequence is 13 residues long. Germline lookup yields CDR1 LNHNV and CDR2 YYDKDF (reference sequence). The V and J ends lost 3 bases and 3 bases respectively, with 9 bases between them. The CDR3 coding sequence is TGTGCCACCAGCAGCACCTTGGACTACGAGCAGTACTTC. This sequence encodes CATSSTLDYEQYF.

This clonotype was picked up many times. The chain carries TRBV5-1 and TRBJ1-2; D is possibly TRBD1 (5 bases). Germline lookup yields CDR1 SGHRS and CDR2 YFSETQ. The CDR3 is made up of 12 amino acids. Trimming stripped 2 bases from V and 4 bases from J, with 6 bases between. CDR3 bases: TGCGCCAGCAGCTTTGGGACCTATGGCTACACCTTC. Its protein is CASSFGTYGYTF.

The sample holds many counts of this clonotype. The genes are TRBV7-3 and TRBJ1-1; 9 bases are shared with TRBD1. The ends lost 5 bases at V and 10 bases at J; junction bases unmatched: 5. There are 12 residues in the CDR3. Germline CDR1 SGHTA, CDR2 FQGTGA. The CDR3 reads CASSQDRGAAFF. The CDR3 coding sequence is TGTGCCAGCAGCCAAGACAGGGGGGCAGCTTTCTTT. Variable domain in full (rest from reference TRBV7-3 and TRBJ1-1): GAGVSQTPSNKVTEKGKYVELRCDPISGHTALYWYRQSLGQGPEFLIYFQGTGAADDSGLPNDRFFAVRPEGSVSTLKIQRTERGDSAVYLCASSQDRGAAFFGQGTRLTVV.

This clonotype occurred many times. The germline gene is not matched at one end of the junction; a read error may be the cause. The gene calls are TRBV20-1 and TRBJ1-4; D gene unclear. The germline V gene encodes CDR1 DFQATT and CDR2 SNEGSKA (reference sequence). The CDR3 contains 14 residues. CDR3 sequence (DNA): TGCAGTGCTAGAGAACCAAGCGCGACGGGAAACCTTGCCTTT. Translation: CSAREPSATGNLAF.

This clonotype was seen repeatedly, ten times or more. The chain employs TRBV7-2 and TRBJ1-3; TRBD1 agrees at 7 bases. J gave up 5 bases and V 7 bases, and 11 bases lay outside the gene matches. Germline V CDR1 and CDR2: SGHTA, FQGNSA. This CDR3 has 15 amino acids. The CDR3 DNA follows: TGTGCCAGCATCTCGCTGGGACAGACCCGAAACACCATATATTTT. This translates into CASISLGQTRNTIYF.

Notes on this clonotype: An end of the junction does not agree with germline; a read error may underlie this. This sequence joins TRBV28 and TRBJ2-6; the match to TRBD2 covers 8 bases. The CDR3 has 17 residues. Germline V CDR1 and CDR2: MDHEN, SYDVKM. Written as DNA, the CDR3 is TGTGCCAGCAGTAGACTAGCGATTAACTCTGGGGCCGACGTCCTGACTTTC. It yields the protein CASSRLAINSGADVLTF.

Many counts were recorded for this clonotype. The chain uses TRBV27 and TRBJ2-5; possible D gene TRBD1, 6 bases. Germline assignment: CDR1 MNHEY and CDR2 SMNVEV (reference sequence). V was shortened by 5 bases and J by 2 bases, with 12 bases between the two germline ends. CDR3 length equals 14 residues. The CDR3 region is CASSPSGVQETQYF. The CDR3 bases are TGTGCCAGCAGTCCCTCAGGGGTTCAAGAGACCCAGTACTTC.

This clonotype was seen ten or more times. This chain uses TRBV6-5 with TRBJ2-7; D unclear. The CDR3 is 14 residues long. Germline-derived CDR1 and CDR2 are MNHEY and SVGAGI. V shed 0 bases and J shed 0 bases, with 6 bases lying between them. The CDR3 region has the DNA TGTGCCAGCAGTTACTCGCCAGACTCCTACGAGCAGTACTTC. Translation gives CASSYSPDSYEQYF.

This clonotype was counted ten times or more. The chain uses TRBV20-1 and TRBJ1-4; possibly TRBD1 for D (6 bases). Trimming stripped 0 bases from V and 7 bases from J, with 18 bases between. The CDR3 loop spans 16 amino acids. The germline V gene has CDR1 DFQATT and CDR2 SNEGSKA (reference sequence). CDR3 sequence (DNA): TGCAGTGCTAGAGACGGACATTGGGGGGCTGGTGAAAAACTGTTTTTT. Protein product: CSARDGHWGAGEKLFF.

This clonotype was seen at least ten times. The chain has TRBV5-1 and TRBJ1-5; D is uncertain. Trimming took off 5 bases at V and 3 bases at J, with 9 bases between the two ends. The CDR3 sequence is 13 residues long. Germline V gene data show CDR1 as SGHRS and CDR2 as YFSETQ. CDR3 in DNA: TGCGCCAGCAGAGAAGGACCCAATCAGCCCCAGCATTTT. Protein product: CASREGPNQPQHF.

This clonotype was seen ten or more times. The chain joins TRBV9 to TRBJ2-3, with 7 bases identical to TRBD1. Germline loops: CDR1 SGDLS, CDR2 YYNGEE. The CDR3 extends over 18 amino acids. The ends lost 3 bases at V and 2 bases at J; junction bases unmatched: 15. The CDR3 coding sequence is TGTGCCAGCAGCGAAAAGTGGTTACAGGGGCCTATCACAGATACGCAGTATTTT. Its protein product is CASSEKWLQGPITDTQYF.

The sample holds many counts of this clonotype. V and J are TRBV25-1 and TRBJ1-4, with 10 bases fitting TRBD1. The germline V gene encodes CDR1 MGHDK and CDR2 SYGVNS. The CDR3 runs to 15 residues. V lost 5 bases and J lost 5; bases outside the gene matches: 5. The CDR3: CASSSPGQGNEKLFF. Written as DNA, the CDR3 is TGTGCCAGCAGTTCGCCGGGACAGGGGAATGAAAAACTGTTTTTT. Combining the CDR3 with reference TRBV25-1 and TRBJ1-4 gives the whole variable domain EADIYQTPRYLVIGTGKKITLECSQTMGHDKMYWYQQDPGMELHLIHYSYGVNSTEKGDLSSESTVSRIRTEHFPLTLESARPSHTSQYLCASSSPGQGNEKLFFGSGTQLSVL.

This clonotype has at least ten counts. The V gene is TRBV9, the J gene TRBJ2-1; D gene unclear. The germline CDR1 and CDR2 sequences are SGDLS and YYNGEE. The CDR3 length is 15 residues. Trimming took off 0 bases at V and 9 bases at J, with 16 bases between the two ends. The CDR3 spells CASSVGRITVSEQFF. The CDR3 nucleotides read TGTGCCAGCAGCGTAGGACGTATCACTGTAAGTGAGCAGTTCTTC.

This clonotype came up many times. This rearrangement joins TRBV29-1 to TRBJ1-2, with 7 nucleotides matching TRBD1. Germline-derived CDR1 and CDR2 are SQVTM and ANQGSEA. After removal of 6 bases from V and 4 bases from J, the junction contained 17 bases not matched to a gene. The length of the CDR3 is 16 residues. This chain's CDR3 is CSVPGPDRVGVYGYTF. CDR3 bases: TGCAGCGTCCCGGGGCCCGACAGGGTGGGGGTCTATGGCTACACCTTC.

The CDR3 sequence: CASSFEGRSNQPQHF. DNA of the CDR3: TGTGCCAGCAGTTTTGAGGGCAGAAGCAATCAGCCCCAGCATTTT. The chain joins TRBV27 to TRBJ1-5; D is uncertain. The CDR3 has 15 amino acids. Per the germline V gene, CDR1 is MNHEY and CDR2 is SMNVEV (reference sequence). V lost 3 bases and J 1 base, leaving 10 bases between the germline ends.

This clonotype was counted many times. This chain joins TRBV12-3 or TRBV12-4 and TRBJ1-4; no firm D call. V was clipped by 5 bases and J by 5 bases, with 12 bases between them. The CDR3 sequence is 14 residues long. CDR3 amino acids: CASSESNRNEKLFF. In DNA, the CDR3 is TGTGCCAGCAGTGAATCGAACCGAAATGAAAAACTGTTTTTT.

This clonotype appeared many times. The V and J genes are TRBV6-6 and TRBJ1-5; 10 nucleotides line up with TRBD1. This CDR3 region has 14 residues. V dropped 10 bases and J dropped 6; count of bases not matched to a gene: 9. Germline-derived CDR1 and CDR2 are MNHNY and SVGAGI (reference sequence). Here the CDR3 DNA reads TGTGCCACCCTAGGACAGGGGGGGGGTCAGCCCCAGCATTTT. Amino acids: CATLGQGGGQPQHF.

Many counts were recorded for this clonotype. The gene calls are TRBV6-1 and TRBJ1-1; D call uncertain. Between the trimmed V and J ends, which lost 1 base and 0 bases, there was a span of 9 bases. The CDR3 covers 15 residues. Germline CDR1 and CDR2: MNHNS and SASEGT. CDR3 in DNA: TGTGCCAGCAGTGAAGGGTGGAATATGAACACTGAAGCTTTCTTT. Protein sequence: CASSEGWNMNTEAFF.

Many counts were recorded for this clonotype. Without the conserved terminal phenylalanine or tryptophan, this CDR3 likely stems from a read error. The DNA is omitted, as the CDR3 cannot be located on it reliably, and the CDR3 follows TCRdb's listing. The gene calls are TRBV20-1 and TRBJ2-1; no check of the table's D call, TRBD1, against the DNA was made. The germline V gene has CDR1 DFQATT and CDR2 SNEGSKA (reference sequence). The CDR3 length is 15 residues, termini included. The CDR3 reads CSASLDRGFYEVGLV.

This clonotype was recorded at least ten times. The chain couples TRBV12-3 or TRBV12-4 to TRBJ2-1, with TRBD2 identical over 9 bases. The CDR3 loop spans 16 amino acids. The J segment lost 2 bases and the V segment lost 5 bases, leaving 7 bases of the junction unmatched. The CDR3 coding sequence is TGTGCCAGCAGTCCCTATAGCGGGGGTGCCTACAATGAGCAGTTCTTC. It translates to CASSPYSGGAYNEQFF.

In its sample, this clonotype was seen many times. A much larger clone sits a single nucleotide away, making a read error possible. The V call is TRBV29-1, the J call TRBJ2-3; possible D gene TRBD1, 6 bases. The CDR3 totals 11 residues. Trimming shortened V by 4 bases and J by 4 bases, and 6 bases separated the two germline ends. Germline V CDR1 and CDR2: SQVTM, ANQGSEA. The CDR3 sequence: CSVAGADTQYF. DNA for the CDR3: TGCAGCGTTGCAGGGGCAGATACGCAGTATTTT.

This clonotype was seen at least ten times. This may arise from a read error, as a much more abundant clone is one base away. This chain joins TRBV20-1 and TRBJ2-7, with unresolved D. Trimming cost V 0 bases and J 0 bases, with 9 bases left between them. The CDR3 runs to 14 residues. The germline V gene has CDR1 DFQATT and CDR2 SNEGSKA (reference sequence). The CDR3 nucleotides read TGCAGTGCTAGAGATGGAAAGAGCTCCTACGAGCAGTACTTC. Translation gives CSARDGKSSYEQYF.

At least ten counts were recorded for this clonotype. The chain recombines TRBV29-1 with TRBJ2-5; TRBD2 matches 8 bases. Looked up from germline, CDR1 is SQVTM and CDR2 is ANQGSEA. CDR3 size: 17 residues. Unmatched junction bases numbered 13, after V lost 4 bases and J lost 0 bases. The CDR3 DNA follows: TGCAGCGTTGTTGGGGGAGCGGGGGCTCCAGACCAAGAGACCCAGTACTTC. It yields the protein CSVVGGAGAPDQETQYF.